A selection of T cell receptor beta chains follows, all from one sample in a study of neoadjuvant nivolumab and ipilimumab in lung cancer. Generated by immunoSEQ multiplex PCR, the TCRdb table keeps only in-frame clones and is missing some. This table has some 50,000 clones, approximately 90% appearing once. This sample comprised blood, obtained before neoadjuvant nivolumab, alone or with ipilimumab. The source is an adult with non-small cell lung cancer. Some clones in this sample may be carry-over from other donors' samples. The CDR3 runs from the conserved cysteine through the conserved F or W. Each record gives: V gene, clone size, CDR3 protein. Where a row states a size, it is once, few, many or the class of an expanded clone; other rows omit it.

TRBV6-5 NA CASSYLPDEKLFF
TRBV27 NA CASSLSGAYEQYF
TRBV9 NA CASSARGRGHEQYF
TRBV2 NA CASSKGNGDSSNYGYTF
TRBV30 NA CAWGGLAGTTDTQYF
TRBV5-1 NA CASSLARGTGELFF
TRBV6-5 NA CASSRLNRVQETQYF
TRBV6-6 NA CASSRENYGYTF
TRBV4-3 NA CASSQRTYDNEQFF
TRBV7-2 NA CASSGGTEAFF
TRBV18 NA CASSPDPKQRYSEAFF
TRBV6-5 NA CASSYAGGYEQYF
TRBV7-3 NA CASSLQGPVVSYEQYF
TRBV7-9 NA CASSLPPGVIDEQFF
TRBV11-2 NA CASSLVATGYNEQFF
TRBV29-1 NA CSVELVTSGEETQYF
TRBV10-3 NA CAISGSSGGPVTGELFF
TRBV7-6 NA CASSSRGGGLAGDSSYNEQFF
TRBV5-4 NA CASSFAFSYEQYF
TRBV7-2 NA CASWRDITNTGELFF
TRBV5-6 NA CASSHWGRAGGPYNEQFF
TRBV19 NA CASSNSGGTGELFF
TRBV18 NA CASSPFRDRGTDTQYF
TRBV5-1 NA CASSPQDRQSYEQYF
TRBV28 NA CASTTGTGSYEQYF
TRBV5-5 NA CASSLVGDSNQPQHF
TRBV27 NA CASREQLGNTEAFF
TRBV19 NA CASNPQGVTEAFF
TRBV7-9 NA CASSLDTALYSNQPQHF
TRBV2 NA CASSKDKGSYGYTF
TRBV19 NA CASRGGRDTQYF
TRBV4-1 NA CASSQEEGQGASEQFF
TRBV9 NA CASSPRLAGGEETQYF
TRBV6-5 NA CASRLAGQPYGYTF
TRBV6-6 NA CATRGNRNQPQHF
TRBV4-3 NA CASSPRQGAYQPQHF
TRBV6-5 NA CASSSGGSSYEQYF
TRBV7-7 NA CASSERELVGELFF
TRBV5-1 NA CASSLFSVSREKGTDTQYF
TRBV7-3 NA CASSLSPSFDMQYF
TRBV18 NA CASSPAQGAKGYTF
TRBV6-5 NA CASSSEYGYTF
TRBV7-2 NA CASSWQGGTVDTQYF
TRBV19 NA CASSKSAGVEFF
TRBV6-5 NA CASSTISNTGELFF
TRBV9 once CASSVANRVGEQYF
TRBV5-5 NA CASSPGLAESSYEQYF
TRBV7-2 NA CASSLGGGGEGTQYF
TRBV5-1 NA CASTLADGYEQYF
TRBV9 NA CASARAGGYNEQFF
TRBV2 NA CASSEWTGDYGYTF
TRBV9 NA CASSVGGTFTDTQYF
TRBV18 NA CASSPPTGDEKLFF
TRBV30 NA CAWAGADYSPLHF
TRBV29-1 once CSVGGGLGANVLTF